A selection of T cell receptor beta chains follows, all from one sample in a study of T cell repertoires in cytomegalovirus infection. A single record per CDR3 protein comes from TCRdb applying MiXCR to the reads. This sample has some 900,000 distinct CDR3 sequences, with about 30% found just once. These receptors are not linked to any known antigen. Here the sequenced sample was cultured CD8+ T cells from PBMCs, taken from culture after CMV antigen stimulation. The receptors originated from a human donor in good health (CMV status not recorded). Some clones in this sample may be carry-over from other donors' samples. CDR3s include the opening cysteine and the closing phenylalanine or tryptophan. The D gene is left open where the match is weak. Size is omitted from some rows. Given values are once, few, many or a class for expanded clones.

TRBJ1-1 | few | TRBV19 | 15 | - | TGTGCCAGTAGTCTCGCGGACATTGTGAACACTGAAGCTTTCTTT | CASSLADIVNTEAFF
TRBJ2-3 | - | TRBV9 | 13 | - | TGTGTCAGCAGCCTAGGACAGAGGGATACGCAGTATTTT | CVSSLGQRDTQYF
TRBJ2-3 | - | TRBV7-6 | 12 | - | TGTGCCACCGTGGACCTTACAGATACGCAGTATTTT | CATVDLTDTQYF
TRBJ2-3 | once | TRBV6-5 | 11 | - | TGTGCCAGCAGTGAGGGAGCCGCGCAGTATTTT | CASSEGAAQYF
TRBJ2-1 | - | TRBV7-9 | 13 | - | TGTGCCAGCAGCTTAGGAAACAGGAATGAGCAGTTCTTC | CASSLGNRNEQFF
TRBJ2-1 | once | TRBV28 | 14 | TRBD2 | TGTGCCAGCAGTTCCCTAGCGGGGCAGGATGAGCAGTTCTTC | CASSSLAGQDEQFF
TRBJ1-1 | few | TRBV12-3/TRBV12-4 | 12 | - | TGTGCCAGCAGTTTAGGGGTCGCCGAAGCTTTCTTT | CASSLGVAEAFF
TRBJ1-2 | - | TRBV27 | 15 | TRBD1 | TGTGCCAGCAGTTCCGGACAGGCGCCCTGGTATGGCTACACCTTC | CASSSGQAPWYGYTF
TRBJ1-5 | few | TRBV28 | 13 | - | TGTGCCAGCACCTACGGGCGGGGACAGCCCCAGCATTTT | CASTYGRGQPQHF
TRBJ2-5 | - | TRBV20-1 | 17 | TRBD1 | TGCAGTGCTAGAGCCAACCCAGGGGGCCGGGACTCGGTGACCCAGTACTTC | CSARANPGGRDSVTQYF
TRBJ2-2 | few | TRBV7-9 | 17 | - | TGTGCCAGCAGCTTAGTTGGCGCGGGGATGTACACCGGGGAGCTGTTTTTT | CASSLVGAGMYTGELFF
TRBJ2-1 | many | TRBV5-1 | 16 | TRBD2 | TGCGCCAGCAGCTTACTTCCGGGGGGGGCAGAGGATGAGCAGTTCTTC | CASSLLPGGAEDEQFF
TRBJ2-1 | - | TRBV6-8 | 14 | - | TGTGCCAGCAGTTATTCCCCTTCAGGCAATGAGCAGTTCTTC | CASSYSPSGNEQFF
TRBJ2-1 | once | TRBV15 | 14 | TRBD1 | TGTGCCACCAGCAGATTACAGGGGGCGAATGAGCAGTTCTTC | CATSRLQGANEQFF
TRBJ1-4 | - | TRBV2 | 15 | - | TGTGCCAGCAGTGAAGGTCCGGATACTAATGAAAAACTGTTTTTT | CASSEGPDTNEKLFF
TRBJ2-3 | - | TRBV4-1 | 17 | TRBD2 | TGCGCCAGCAGCCAAGAAATCCCTAGCGGGGGGTTTGATACGCAGTATTTT | CASSQEIPSGGFDTQYF
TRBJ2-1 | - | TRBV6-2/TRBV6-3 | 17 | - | TGTGCCAGCAGTTACTCCGTCGCGGTTAGCTCCTACAATGAGCAGTTCTTC | CASSYSVAVSSYNEQFF